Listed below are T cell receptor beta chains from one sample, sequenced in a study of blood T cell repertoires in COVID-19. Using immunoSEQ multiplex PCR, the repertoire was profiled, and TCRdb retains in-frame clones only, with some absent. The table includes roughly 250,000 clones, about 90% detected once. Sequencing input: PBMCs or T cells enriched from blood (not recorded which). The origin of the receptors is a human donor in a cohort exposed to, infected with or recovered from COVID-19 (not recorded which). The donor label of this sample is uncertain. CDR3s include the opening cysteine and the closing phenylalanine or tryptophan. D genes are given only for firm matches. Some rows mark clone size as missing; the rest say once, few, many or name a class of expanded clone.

CASSLRVRGGLIETQYF TGTGCCAGCAGCTTGCGAGTGCGGGGGGGCCTTATAGAGACCCAGTACTTC TRBV5-4 - TRBD2 TRBJ2-5
CASSYGDTGPEKLFF TGTGCCAGCAGTTATGGGGACACCGGGCCCGAAAAACTGTTTTTT TRBV6-5 - - TRBJ1-4
CASSLVAGGRGYTF TGTGCCAGCAGCTTAGTCGCGGGGGGCAGGGGCTACACCTTC TRBV7-2 - - TRBJ1-2
CASSPLAGTDTQYF TGTGCCAGCAGCCCACTAGCAGGCACAGATACGCAGTATTTT TRBV6-4 - - TRBJ2-3
CASSQPTGTLLPETQYF TGCGCCAGCAGCCAACCAACCGGGACTCTACTTCCAGAGACCCAGTACTTC TRBV4-1 - - TRBJ2-5
CASSLPRGGVHEQFF TGCGCCAGCAGCTTGCCCCGGGGGGGCGTACATGAGCAGTTCTTC TRBV5-1 - TRBD2 TRBJ2-1
CASSWDRGEQYF TGTGCCAGCAGCTGGGACAGGGGCGAGCAGTACTTC TRBV3-1/TRBV3-2 - TRBD1 TRBJ2-7
CASGLSTGWEGSNQPQHF TGTGCTAGTGGTTTGAGTACAGGGTGGGAGGGTAGCAATCAGCCCCAGCATTTT TRBV12-5 once - TRBJ1-5
CASSQGSVRFGNEQFF TGTGCCAGCAGCCAAGGGTCGGTTCGTTTTGGCAATGAGCAGTTCTTC TRBV14 - - TRBJ2-1
CASSLQGQEKLFF TGTGCCAGCTCTCTCCAGGGCCAGGAAAAACTGTTTTTT TRBV18 - - TRBJ1-4
CASSLRGGGGTGNTIYF TGTGCCAGCAGTTTACGTGGCGGGGGGGGGACTGGAAACACCATATATTTT TRBV27 - - TRBJ1-3
CASSNQGNTDTQYF TGTGCCAGCAGTAACCAGGGGAACACAGATACGCAGTATTTT TRBV6-5 - - TRBJ2-3
CASSLDRGSGNTIYF TGTGCCAGCAGTTTGGACAGGGGATCTGGAAACACCATATATTTT TRBV27 - TRBD1 TRBJ1-3
CASSLESSGEKLFF TGTGCCAGCAGCTTGGAGAGTAGCGGGGAAAAACTGTTTTTT TRBV5-8 - - TRBJ1-4
CASSYPPGFQLSAEAFF TGTGCCAGCAGTTACCCTCCAGGGTTTCAACTTTCAGCTGAAGCTTTCTTT TRBV6-2/TRBV6-3 - - TRBJ1-1
CASSSGKGYEQYF TGCGCCAGCAGCTCAGGGAAGGGCTACGAGCAGTACTTC TRBV4-1 - - TRBJ2-7
CASSPRGGFAYNEQFF TGTGCCAGCAGCCCCCGAGGGGGTTTCGCCTACAATGAGCAGTTCTTC TRBV9 - - TRBJ2-1
CASSPEWGDYGYTF TGTGCCAGCAGCCCCGAGTGGGGCGACTATGGCTACACCTTC TRBV9 - - TRBJ1-2
CASSMSLSLNSPLHF TGTGCCAGCAGTATGAGTTTGAGCCTAAATTCACCCCTCCACTTT TRBV9 - - TRBJ1-6
CSVRQGTNYGYTF TGCAGCGTGCGACAGGGTACTAACTATGGCTACACCTTC TRBV29-1 - TRBD1 TRBJ1-2
CASMRTSGGAHEQFF TGTGCCAGCATGAGGACTAGCGGGGGGGCCCATGAGCAGTTCTTC TRBV2 - TRBD2 TRBJ2-1
CASSYSSQGRQYF TGTGCCAGCAGTTACTCGAGCCAGGGGCGCCAGTACTTC TRBV6-5 once - TRBJ2-7
CAGDRGGTDTQYF TGTGCCGGAGACAGGGGGGGCACAGATACGCAGTATTTT TRBV2 - TRBD1 TRBJ2-3
CASSQGFWGDEQFF TGTGCCAGCAGCCAAGGGTTCTGGGGGGATGAGCAGTTCTTC TRBV4-2 - - TRBJ2-1
CAMRAAGGENEQFF TGTGCCATGAGGGCAGCGGGGGGCGAAAATGAGCAGTTCTTC TRBV10-3 - TRBD2 TRBJ2-1
CASSLAANRDQGGSYGYTF TGTGCCAGCAGCTTGGCTGCTAACCGGGACCAGGGAGGTTCTTATGGCTACACCTTC TRBV5-6 - - TRBJ1-2
CASSQDNEGELFF TGTGCCAGCAGCCAAGATAATGAGGGTGAACTGTTTTTT TRBV3-1/TRBV3-2 - - TRBJ1-4
CASLQSGNTEAFF TGTGCCAGTTTGCAGTCGGGGAACACTGAAGCTTTCTTT TRBV25-1 few - TRBJ1-1
CAIRRDRATYEQYF TGTGCCATCAGGCGGGACAGGGCAACCTACGAGCAGTACTTC TRBV10-3 - TRBD1 TRBJ2-7
CASSLGQGSYGYTF TGTGCCAGCAGCTTGGGACAGGGAAGCTATGGCTACACCTTC TRBV5-4 - TRBD1 TRBJ1-2
CSVGRQGPEKLFF TGCAGCGTTGGAAGACAGGGGCCCGAAAAACTGTTTTTT TRBV29-1 - TRBD1 TRBJ1-4
CASSVQAGTPLGEQYF TGTGCCAGCAGCGTACAAGCCGGGACACCTCTTGGCGAGCAGTACTTC TRBV11-3 - - TRBJ2-7
CASSTSYEQYF TGTGCCAGCAGTACTTCCTACGAGCAGTACTTC TRBV25-1 - - TRBJ2-7
CASSPGLGASSNQPQHF TGTGCCAGCAGCCCCGGCTTAGGGGCGTCGAGCAATCAGCCCCAGCATTTT TRBV28 - - TRBJ1-5
CASSPDLMGGRGRSGELFF TGTGCCAGCAGTCCAGACCTCATGGGGGGACGGGGTCGTTCCGGGGAGCTGTTTTTT TRBV27 - - TRBJ2-2
CAWSKGQETQYF TGTGCCTGGAGTAAGGGGCAAGAGACCCAGTACTTC TRBV30 once - TRBJ2-5
CASHSGTSSYNEQFF TGTGCCAGCCATTCCGGGACTAGCAGCTACAATGAGCAGTTCTTC TRBV27 - TRBD2 TRBJ2-1
CASSRTGGWSGELFF TGTGCCAGCAGTCGGACAGGGGGTTGGTCCGGGGAGCTGTTTTTT TRBV25-1 - TRBD1 TRBJ2-2
CASRRPDRRLNTEAFF TGCGCCAGCAGACGGCCGGACAGACGTCTGAACACTGAAGCTTTCTTT TRBV4-1 - - TRBJ1-1
CASSLGGSGEQFF TGTGCCAGCAGCCTCGGGGGGTCGGGCGAGCAGTTCTTC TRBV5-4 - TRBD2 TRBJ2-1